This T cell receptor beta chain was captured in a study of cytomegalovirus exposure and HLA in healthy donors. Sequenced by immunoSEQ multiplex PCR; TCRdb stores in-frame clones only, minus some. Of approximately 200,000 clones detected, about 91% appear once; the ten largest clones hold 2.9%. Per the germline V gene, CDR1 is KGHSH and CDR2 is LQKENI. The J segment lost 3 bases and the V segment lost 3 bases, leaving 16 bases of the junction unmatched. This CDR3 comprises 18 residues. The sample was PBMCs. The chain carries TRBV18 and TRBJ1-2; 7 positions agree with TRBD1. The sequence was collected from a woman younger than 30 in good health and CMV-seronegative. The CDR3 spells CASSPLPTQQGNDYGYTF. CDR3 in DNA: TGTGCCAGCTCACCCCTACCAACTCAACAGGGGAACGACTATGGCTACACCTTC.